This T cell receptor (beta chain) comes out of a study of CD8+ T cells in alopecia areata (dated by TCRdb to the late 2010s). A note on the overall study: Treated patients were enrolled in an open-label pilot trial of oral tofacitinib at 5 to 10 mg twice daily for moderate-to-severe alopecia areata. Patients stayed on tofacitinib for 6 to 18 months and then had 6 months of follow-up off drug so that delayed response and recurrence could be assessed. For the treated patients, the SALT score, which quantifies what percentage of scalp surface area is affected, served as the measure of disease severity. In humans, TCRbeta sequencing was performed on scalp tissue and on sorted CD4+ and CD8+ peripheral blood T cells from healthy controls and from patients with patchy or totalis/universalis alopecia areata. Biopsies were taken from tofacitinib-treated patients at baseline and at 4 and 24 weeks of treatment, and a later scalp biopsy was taken in several of the tofacitinib-treated patients. Scalp clonality was compared among normal scalp (n=4), patchy alopecia areata scalp (n=8), and alopecia totalis/universalis scalp (n=8). RNA was extracted with the PAXgene miRNA kit for fixed scalp, the miRNeasy kit for PBMCs, and the RNeasy kit for mouse skin. Amplification of TCRbeta CDR3 regions was done by immunoSEQ multiplex PCR using 35 Vbeta forward primers and 13 Jbeta reverse primers. The study used high-throughput TCRbeta sequencing to examine T cell clonal expansion in alopecia areata, in both the C3H/HeJ mouse model and human patients. Broader findings and caveats from the paper: Tofacitinib significantly lowered scalp clonality and the number of expanded CD8+ clones among the top 100 scalp clones. Shared TCR sequences between patients were less evident than in mice, which may be partly attributable to HLA diversity in the patient population. Scalp TCR repertoire analysis is complicated because resident alphabeta T cells in normal human skin are also sequenced, whereas mouse skin is dominated by gammadelta T cells. Compared with normal scalp, lesional scalp, particularly in alopecia totalis/universalis, had higher clonality and more expanded CD8+ clones, which suggests antigenic drive. During tofacitinib treatment, many expanded lesional clones stuck around in both scalp and blood, and this persistence may partly explain why relapse happens after treatment is stopped. Because the treated cohort was small and had only one nonresponder, larger studies are needed to examine links between baseline CD8+ expansion and response.

In regard to this clone: No antigen is known for it. Base qualities were left out, and no much larger clone turns up one base away.

Based on the germline V gene, the CDR1 and CDR2 sequences are LGHNA and YNFKEQ. Spanning cysteine to phenylalanine, the CDR3 consists of 14 amino acids. Of the read, only the CDR3 DNA is kept; its 42 bases are in frame from base 1. The V end gives up 3 bases and the J end 6 bases, leaving 4 bases in the junction not matched to a gene. Library generation was performed with the immunoSEQ multiplex PCR assay. RNA was extracted from all samples and reverse transcribed into cDNA, which served as template for TCR sequencing. SuperScript III was used for first-strand cDNA synthesis, primed with a 2:1 mix of oligo-dT and random hexamers. A synthetic immune receptor repertoire was used to measure amplification bias, and any remaining bias was corrected computationally. The published analysis was carried out like this. After raw reads were preprocessed to remove errors, the CDR3 was defined following IMGT conventions as running from the conserved cysteine to phenylalanine. To get clonality, Shannon entropy was normalized by log2 of the number of productive unique TCRs and the result was subtracted from 1. CD4 or CD8 identity of scalp clones was inferred by cross-referencing scalp TCRbeta sequences with sorted blood CD4 and CD8 repertoires. What TCRdb holds here is the immuneACCESS table cut down to in-frame rearrangements. Part of the clones is not present; checked against another copy, under half of the missing clones reflect an unresolved V gene, and the others are unexplained. D and trimming were read from the DNA, whereas the V and J calls and clone size are those reported in that table. Present in this sample are some 42,000 clones, around nine tenths of which were seen just once. Jointly, the top ten make up approximately 20% of the sample.

The label giving this sample's time point can be read as: 24 weeks on oral tofacitinib. The treatment or condition tag for this specimen amounts to: oral pan-JAK inhibitor, 5-10 mg twice daily. From alopecia areata patients, peripheral blood was collected along with lesional scalp punch biopsies. PBMCs were isolated by density centrifugation and stained for CD3, CD4 and CD8, and CD4+ and CD8+ T cells were sorted on a FACSAria. The TCR originated in a human donor with alopecia areata. The receptor chain draws on TRBV4-2 and TRBJ2-2; 7 central nucleotides agree with TRBD2. The sample here was CD8+ T cells sorted from blood, taken at week 24, from a patient treated with tofacitinib. Read as DNA, the sequence is TGTGCCAGCAGCCACAGGGAGGGCGCCGGGGAGCTGTTTTTT. It encodes CASSHREGAGELFF.